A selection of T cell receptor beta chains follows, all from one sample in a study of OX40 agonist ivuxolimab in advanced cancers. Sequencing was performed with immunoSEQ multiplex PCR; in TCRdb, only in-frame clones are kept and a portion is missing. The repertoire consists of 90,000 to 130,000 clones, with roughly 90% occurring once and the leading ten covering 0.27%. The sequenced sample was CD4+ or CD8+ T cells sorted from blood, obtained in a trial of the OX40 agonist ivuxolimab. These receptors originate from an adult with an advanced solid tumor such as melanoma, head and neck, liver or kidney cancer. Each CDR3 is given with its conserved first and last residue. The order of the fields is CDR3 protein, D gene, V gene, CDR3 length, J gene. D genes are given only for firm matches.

CDR3 protein: CASTRVDGANVLTF
D gene: NA
V gene: TRBV2
CDR3 length: 14
J gene: TRBJ2-6

CDR3 protein: CASSIDRSGVGGEQFF
D gene: NA
V gene: TRBV19
CDR3 length: 16
J gene: TRBJ2-1

CDR3 protein: CASSLKGITYEQYF
D gene: NA
V gene: TRBV13
CDR3 length: 14
J gene: TRBJ2-7

CDR3 protein: CASSTTEGYTF
D gene: NA
V gene: TRBV28
CDR3 length: 11
J gene: TRBJ1-2

CDR3 protein: CASSLVSTGVGNTIYF
D gene: TRBD1
V gene: TRBV7-2
CDR3 length: 16
J gene: TRBJ1-3

CDR3 protein: CASSVIQQGVYEQYF
D gene: NA
V gene: TRBV28
CDR3 length: 15
J gene: TRBJ2-7

CDR3 protein: CASSLSPGLAGYEQYF
D gene: TRBD2
V gene: TRBV5-6
CDR3 length: 16
J gene: TRBJ2-7

CDR3 protein: CASQDSLPNTEAFF
D gene: NA
V gene: TRBV19
CDR3 length: 14
J gene: TRBJ1-1

CDR3 protein: CATSRGISYEQYF
D gene: NA
V gene: TRBV15
CDR3 length: 13
J gene: TRBJ2-7

CDR3 protein: CAWSLVSREAFF
D gene: NA
V gene: TRBV30
CDR3 length: 12
J gene: TRBJ1-1

CDR3 protein: CASSLPGQTIYF
D gene: NA
V gene: TRBV28
CDR3 length: 12
J gene: TRBJ2-7

CDR3 protein: CASSVGDRASEAFF
D gene: TRBD1
V gene: TRBV9
CDR3 length: 14
J gene: TRBJ1-1

CDR3 protein: CASSLSGEGGETQYF
D gene: TRBD2
V gene: TRBV28
CDR3 length: 15
J gene: TRBJ2-5

CDR3 protein: CASSAEQESYEQYF
D gene: NA
V gene: TRBV7-2
CDR3 length: 14
J gene: TRBJ2-7

CDR3 protein: CASSTQTGGTNYGYTF
D gene: TRBD1
V gene: TRBV7-2
CDR3 length: 16
J gene: TRBJ1-2

CDR3 protein: CSARVTSEQYF
D gene: NA
V gene: TRBV20-1
CDR3 length: 11
J gene: TRBJ2-7